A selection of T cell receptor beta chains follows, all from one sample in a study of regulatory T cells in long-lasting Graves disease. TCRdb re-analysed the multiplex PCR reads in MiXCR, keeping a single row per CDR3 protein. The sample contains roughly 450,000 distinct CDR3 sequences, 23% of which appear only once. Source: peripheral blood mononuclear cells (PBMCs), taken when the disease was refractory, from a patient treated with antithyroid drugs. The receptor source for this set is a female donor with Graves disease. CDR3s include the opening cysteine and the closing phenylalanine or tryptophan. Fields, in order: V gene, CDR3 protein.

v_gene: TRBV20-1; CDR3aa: CSARVEGSSYEQYF
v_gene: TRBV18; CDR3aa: CASSPVNSQETQYF
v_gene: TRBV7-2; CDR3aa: CASSHSLSYEQYF
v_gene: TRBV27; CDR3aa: CASSLNGIGQTYRGGYTF
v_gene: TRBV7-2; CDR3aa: CASSLTGQGNIQYF
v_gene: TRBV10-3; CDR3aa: CAIKGTGVNTEAFF
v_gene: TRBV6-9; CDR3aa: CASSYSARGLAYEQYF
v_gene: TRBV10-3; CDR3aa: CAISERNEQYF
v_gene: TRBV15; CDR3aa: CATSRDSTNYGYTF
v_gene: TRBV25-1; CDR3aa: CASTSNSGNTIYF
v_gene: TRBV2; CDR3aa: CASTGGGTNKETQCF
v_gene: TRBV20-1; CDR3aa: CSSFLSGQEMYF
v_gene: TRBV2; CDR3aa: CASSEALRGRPEAFF
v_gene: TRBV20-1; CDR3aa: CSAPGGASAPYEQYF
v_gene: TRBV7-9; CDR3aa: CASSDTVQETQYF
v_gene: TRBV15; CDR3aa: CATSRDSAETQYF
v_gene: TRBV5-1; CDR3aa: CASSLEGAQGTEAFF
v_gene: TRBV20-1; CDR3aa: CSARASGIGYEQYF
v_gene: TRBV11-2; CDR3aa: CASSGGGRAGANVLTF
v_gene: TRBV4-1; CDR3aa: CASSQQSNEKLFF
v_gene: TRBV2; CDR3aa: CASSQPTGSISGANVLTF
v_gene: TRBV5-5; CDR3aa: CASSLGGQPYGYAF
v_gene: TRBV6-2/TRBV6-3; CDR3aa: CASSYRGQGQPQHF